This TCR beta chain was recorded in a study of cytomegalovirus exposure and HLA in healthy donors. General study results and limits: A later analysis reportedly identified an Asian-associated ancestry cluster as carrying fewer N-insertions than the roughly 670-donor mean. Listed as cytomegalovirus-associated were 150 to 200 TCR beta chains. Reportedly, cytomegalovirus status was diagnosed with high sensitivity and specificity. Later on, an analysis tied around 17,000 TCR beta sequences to HLA alleles at 0.05 false discovery rate.

Amplification used 60 Vbeta primers and 13 Jbeta primers. Using immunoSEQ multiplex PCR, the repertoire was profiled, and TCRdb retains in-frame clones only, with some absent. This sample has tens of thousands of clones, with less than 70% found just once. Regarding this clone: Antigen unknown.

After removal of 5 bases from V and 6 bases from J, the junction contained 4 bases not matched to a gene. This CDR3 is built from 13 residues. CDR1 and CDR2 from the germline V gene are SNHLY and FYNNEI. The clonotype comes from a man aged 50-60 years in good health and CMV-seropositive. The genes are TRBV2 and TRBJ1-1; 9 bases match TRBD1. The specimen was PBMCs. This CDR3 reads CASSPQGASEAFF. The CDR3 region has the DNA TGTGCCAGCAGTCCACAGGGGGCGTCTGAAGCTTTCTTT. The full variable domain, in which reference TRBV2 and TRBJ1-1 provide the parts outside the CDR3, is EPEVTQTPSHQVTQMGQEVILRCVPISNHLYFYWYRQILGQKVEFLVSFYNNEISEKSEIFDDQFSVERPDGSNFTLKIRSTKLEDSAMYFCASSPQGASEAFFGQGTRLTVV.